This TCR beta chain was recorded in a study of cytotoxic CD8 clonotypes in ibrutinib-treated CLL. Study-wide context: Results showed some 25 partial and 2 complete responses; following median roughly 66 months, around 15 remained remitted, about 12 advanced.

Measured with immunoSEQ multiplex PCR; TCRdb has only the in-frame clones, and not every one. The data hold fewer than 150,000 clones, with less than 90% observed a single time. The origin of this receptor is a human donor with chronic lymphocytic leukemia. Sequences were derived from PBMCs, sampled after 24 months of ibrutinib treatment.

The CDR3 protein is CASSSGQQETQYF. As DNA, the CDR3 is TGTGCCAGCTCATCGGGGCAGCAAGAGACCCAGTACTTC. The chain links TRBV7-9 to TRBJ2-5; D tentatively reads TRBD1 or TRBD2 (5 bases each). Trimming cost V 8 bases and J 2 bases, with 12 bases left between them. The CDR3 is made up of 13 amino acids. CDR1 and CDR2 (germline): SEHNR, FQNEAQ (reference sequence).